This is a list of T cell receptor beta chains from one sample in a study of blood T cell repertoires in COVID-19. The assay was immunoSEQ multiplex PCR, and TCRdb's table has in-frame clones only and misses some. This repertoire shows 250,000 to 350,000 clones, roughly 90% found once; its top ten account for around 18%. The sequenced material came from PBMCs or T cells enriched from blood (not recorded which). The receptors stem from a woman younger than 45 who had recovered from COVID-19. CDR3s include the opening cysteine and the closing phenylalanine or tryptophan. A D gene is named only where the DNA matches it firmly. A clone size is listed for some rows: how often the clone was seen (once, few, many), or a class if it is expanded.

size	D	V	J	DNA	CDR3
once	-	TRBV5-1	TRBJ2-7	TGCGCCAGCAGCCAACCAGCGGCCTACGAGCAGTACTTC	CASSQPAAYEQYF
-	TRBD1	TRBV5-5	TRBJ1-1	TGTGCCAGCAGAGGACAGGGAGGCTCTGAAGCTTTCTTT	CASRGQGGSEAFF
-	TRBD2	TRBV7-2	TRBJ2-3	TGTGCCAGCAGGGATCTAGCGGGAGGGCCCTTAGATACGCAGTATTTT	CASRDLAGGPLDTQYF
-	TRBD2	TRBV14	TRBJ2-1	TGTGCCAGCAGCATAACTAGCGTTGAGCAGTTCTTC	CASSITSVEQFF
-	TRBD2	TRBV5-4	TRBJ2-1	TGTGCCAGCAGCTTGCCGGGACTAGGGGGCAATGAGCAGTTCTTC	CASSLPGLGGNEQFF
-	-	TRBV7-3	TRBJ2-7	TGTGCCAGCAGCTTTGGTAGCTCCTACGAGCAGTACTTC	CASSFGSSYEQYF
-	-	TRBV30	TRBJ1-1	TGTGCCTGGAGCTCTGGGGGCGACCCTTGGGACACTGAAGCTTTCTTT	CAWSSGGDPWDTEAFF
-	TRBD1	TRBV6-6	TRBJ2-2	TGTGCCAGCAGTTACGGGACAGGGGGCGGCACCGGGGAGCTGTTTTTT	CASSYGTGGGTGELFF
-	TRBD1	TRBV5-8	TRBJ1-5	TGTGCCAGCAGCTTGAATCAGGGGGAGTACAATCAGCCCCAGCATTTT	CASSLNQGEYNQPQHF
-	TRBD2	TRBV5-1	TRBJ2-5	TGCGCCAGCAGCTTGATTAGCGGGAGGGAGACCCAGTACTTC	CASSLISGRETQYF
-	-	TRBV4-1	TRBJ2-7	TGCGCCAGCAGCCAAGTCTTATCGGGGTCTTACGAGCAGTACTTC	CASSQVLSGSYEQYF
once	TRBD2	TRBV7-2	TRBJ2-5	TGTGCCAGCAGCGGGGGACTAGCGGGGGGACCCAAGAAAGAGACCCAGTACTTC	CASSGGLAGGPKKETQYF
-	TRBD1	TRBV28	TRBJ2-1	TGTGCCAGCACCCCAGACAGGGCTGATGAGCAGTTCTTC	CASTPDRADEQFF
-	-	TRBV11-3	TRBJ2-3	TGTGCCAGCAGCTTAGATGGGGGGAGACCGCAGTATTTT	CASSLDGGRPQYF
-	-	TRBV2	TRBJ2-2	TGTGCCAGCCGCAGGACAGAGAACACCGGGGAGCTGTTTTTT	CASRRTENTGELFF
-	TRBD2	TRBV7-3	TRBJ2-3	TGTGCCAGCAGCGAACTAGCGGGGCCCACAGATACGCAGTATTTT	CASSELAGPTDTQYF
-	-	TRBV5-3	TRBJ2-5	TGTGCCAGAAGCTTGGGAGCCAAGGAGACCCAGTACTTC	CARSLGAKETQYF
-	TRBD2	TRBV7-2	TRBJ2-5	TGTGCCAGCAGCTTACACGCGCTAGCGGGCCAAGAGACCCAGTACTTC	CASSLHALAGQETQYF
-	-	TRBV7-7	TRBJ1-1	TGTGCTAGCAGCAAGACAGACATTGAAGCTTTCTTT	CASSKTDIEAFF
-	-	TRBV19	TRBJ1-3	TGTGCCAGTAGTGTTTACAGGGCGGAATCTGGAAACACCATATATTTT	CASSVYRAESGNTIYF
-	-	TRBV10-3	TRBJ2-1	TGTGCCATCAGTGCACAGAATAATGAGCAGTTCTTC	CAISAQNNEQFF
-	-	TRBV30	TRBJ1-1	TGTGCCTGGAGTGGGGGGGTCACTGAAGCTTTCTTT	CAWSGGVTEAFF
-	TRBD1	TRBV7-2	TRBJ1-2	TGTGCCAGCAGCAATCCGGGACAGACCTCATATGGCTACACCTTC	CASSNPGQTSYGYTF
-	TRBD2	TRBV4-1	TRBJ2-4	TGCGCCAGCAAGGGCCCCTCCCGTAGCGGGGCCAAAAACATTCAGTACTTC	CASKGPSRSGAKNIQYF
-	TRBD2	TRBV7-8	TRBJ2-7	TGTGCCAGCAGCTGGATGCAGGGACTAAACGAGCAGTACTTC	CASSWMQGLNEQYF
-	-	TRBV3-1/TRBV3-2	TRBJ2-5	TGTGCCAGCAGTTCAGGGGAGAGCGTCCCAGAGACCCAGTACTTC	CASSSGESVPETQYF
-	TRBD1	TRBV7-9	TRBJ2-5	TGTGCCAGCAGTCCGGACAGGGGGCGGCGGGAAGAGACCCAGTACTTC	CASSPDRGRREETQYF